This T cell receptor beta chain was recorded in a study of T cell changes during pregnancy in multiple sclerosis. Germline CDR1 is LNHDA and CDR2 is SQIVND (reference sequence). This CDR3 comprises 14 residues. V lost 4 bases and J 7 bases, leaving 14 bases between the germline ends. The method was immunoSEQ multiplex PCR; TCRdb's version includes in-frame clones alone and lacks a portion of them. The sample lists some 67,000 clones; 91% were seen once. Sequenced material: peripheral blood, taken in the first trimester of pregnancy. The rearrangement joins TRBV19 to TRBJ1-5; maybe TRBD1 (5 bases). The clonotype comes from a female donor with multiple sclerosis, enrolled in a pregnancy study. CDR3 sequence: CASSNFPRDQPQHF. As DNA, the CDR3 is TGTGCCAGTAGTAATTTCCCGCGGGACCAGCCCCAGCATTTT.